This T cell receptor (beta chain) was sequenced in a study of early T cells in non-severe SARS-CoV-2 infection. Study at large: With bulk RNA from unsorted whole blood as input, sequencing yielded unpaired chains. Findings and caveats of the study: Comparison of clonotypes with VDJdb favored anti-spike CD8 responses while missing private and CD4 specificities.

This CDR3 comprises 16 residues. Germline lookup yields CDR1 KGHSH and CDR2 LQKENI. V gave up 1 base and J gave up 8 bases, with 20 bases separating them. Attachment of unique molecular identifiers to individual cDNA molecules was performed. MiXCR was run by TCRdb on the 5' RACE reads, yielding one entry per CDR3 protein. The sample lists under 100,000 distinct CDR3 sequences, 9.5% to 11% occurring once. For this clonotype: Its antigen is unidentified.

Sequencing used whole blood. The TCR originated in an adult who was a healthcare worker with PCR-confirmed SARS-CoV-2 infection or an uninfected control (not recorded which). The V and J genes are TRBV18 and TRBJ1-1; possibly TRBD1 for D (5 bases). Here the CDR3 DNA reads TGTGCCAGCTCACCACAAGGATTTCTTAGGGGTTCAGAAGCTTTCTTT. This gives the protein CASSPQGFLRGSEAFF.